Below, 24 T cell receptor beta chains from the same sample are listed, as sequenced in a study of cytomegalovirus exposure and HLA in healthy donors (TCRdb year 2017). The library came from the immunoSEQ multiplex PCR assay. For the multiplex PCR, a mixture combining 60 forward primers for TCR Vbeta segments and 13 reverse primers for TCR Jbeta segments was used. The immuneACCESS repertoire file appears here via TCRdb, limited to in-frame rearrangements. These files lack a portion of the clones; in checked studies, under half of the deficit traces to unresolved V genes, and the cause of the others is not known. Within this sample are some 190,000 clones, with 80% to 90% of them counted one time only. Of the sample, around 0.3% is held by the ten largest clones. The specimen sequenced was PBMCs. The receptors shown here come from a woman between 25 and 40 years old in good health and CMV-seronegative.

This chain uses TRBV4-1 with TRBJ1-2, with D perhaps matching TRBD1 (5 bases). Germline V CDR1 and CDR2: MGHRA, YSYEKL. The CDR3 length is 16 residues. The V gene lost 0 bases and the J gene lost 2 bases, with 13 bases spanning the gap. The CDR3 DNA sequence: TGCGCCAGCAGCCAAGATTCGGAGGGACTGAACTATGGCTACACCTTC. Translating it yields CASSQDSEGLNYGYTF.

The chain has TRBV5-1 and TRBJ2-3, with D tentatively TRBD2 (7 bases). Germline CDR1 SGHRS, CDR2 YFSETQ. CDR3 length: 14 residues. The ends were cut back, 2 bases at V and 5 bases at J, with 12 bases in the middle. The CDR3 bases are TGCGCCAGCAGCTTAGGGGGGGCTGGAGATACGCAGTATTTT. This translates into CASSLGGAGDTQYF.

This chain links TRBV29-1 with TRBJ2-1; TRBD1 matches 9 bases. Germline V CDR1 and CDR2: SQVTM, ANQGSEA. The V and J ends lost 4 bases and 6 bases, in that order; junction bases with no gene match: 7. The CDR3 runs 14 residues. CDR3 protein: CSVVRDRDVNEQFF. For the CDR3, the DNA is TGCAGCGTTGTCAGGGACAGGGACGTCAATGAGCAGTTCTTC.

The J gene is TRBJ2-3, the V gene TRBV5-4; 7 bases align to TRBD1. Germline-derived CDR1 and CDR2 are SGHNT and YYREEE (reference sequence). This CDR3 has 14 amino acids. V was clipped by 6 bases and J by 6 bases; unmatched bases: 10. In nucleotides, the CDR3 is TGTGCCAGCAACCGGGACAGCCGTCCGGATACGCAGTATTTT. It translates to CASNRDSRPDTQYF. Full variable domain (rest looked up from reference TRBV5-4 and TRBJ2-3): ETGVTQSPTHLIKTRGQQVTLRCSSQSGHNTVSWYQQALGQGPQFIFQYYREEENGRGNFPPRFSGLQFPNYSSELNVNALELDDSALYLCASNRDSRPDTQYFGPGTRLTVL.

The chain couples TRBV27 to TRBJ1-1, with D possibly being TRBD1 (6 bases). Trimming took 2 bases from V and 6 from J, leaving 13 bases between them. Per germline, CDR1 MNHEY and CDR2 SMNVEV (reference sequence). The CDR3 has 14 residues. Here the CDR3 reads CASSLQQGMPEAFF. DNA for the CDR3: TGTGCCAGCAGTTTACAACAGGGTATGCCTGAAGCTTTCTTT.

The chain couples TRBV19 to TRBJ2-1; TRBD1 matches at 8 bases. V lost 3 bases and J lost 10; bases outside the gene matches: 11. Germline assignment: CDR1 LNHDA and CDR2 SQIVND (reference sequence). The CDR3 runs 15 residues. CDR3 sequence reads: CASSIVGQGAYEQFF. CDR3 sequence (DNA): TGTGCCAGTAGTATTGTTGGGCAGGGGGCTTACGAGCAGTTCTTC.

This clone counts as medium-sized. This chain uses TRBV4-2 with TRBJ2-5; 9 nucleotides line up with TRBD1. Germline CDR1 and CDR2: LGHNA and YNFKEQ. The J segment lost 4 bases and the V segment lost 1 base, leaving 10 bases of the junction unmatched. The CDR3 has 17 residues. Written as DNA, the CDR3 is TGTGCCAGCAGCCAAGTATCCGGACAGGGGATCTCAGAGACCCAGTACTTC. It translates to CASSQVSGQGISETQYF.

In DNA form, the CDR3 reads TGTGCCAGCAGTGGGGCCGGCGCGAACACCGGGGAGCTGTTTTTT. Protein: CASSGAGANTGELFF. V usage is TRBV6-6 and J usage is TRBJ2-2; possibly TRBD1 for D (5 bases). This CDR3 region has 15 residues. V lost 5 bases and J lost 0, with 10 bases in between. The V gene's germline CDR1 is MNHNY and CDR2 SVGAGI (reference sequence).

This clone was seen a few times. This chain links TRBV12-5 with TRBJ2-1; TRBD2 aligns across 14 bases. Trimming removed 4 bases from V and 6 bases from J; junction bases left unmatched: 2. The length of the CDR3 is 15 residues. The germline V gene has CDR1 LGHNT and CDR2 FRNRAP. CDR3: CASGSGTSGGNEQFF. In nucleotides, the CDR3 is TGTGCTAGTGGTTCTGGGACTAGCGGGGGCAATGAGCAGTTCTTC.

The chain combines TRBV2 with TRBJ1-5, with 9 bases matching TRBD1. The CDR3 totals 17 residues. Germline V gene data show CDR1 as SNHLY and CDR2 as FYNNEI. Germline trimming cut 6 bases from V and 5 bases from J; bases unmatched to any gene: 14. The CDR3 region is CASRAGTGSYDDQPQHF. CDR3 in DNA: TGTGCCAGCAGAGCCGGGACAGGGTCTTATGACGATCAGCCCCAGCATTTT.

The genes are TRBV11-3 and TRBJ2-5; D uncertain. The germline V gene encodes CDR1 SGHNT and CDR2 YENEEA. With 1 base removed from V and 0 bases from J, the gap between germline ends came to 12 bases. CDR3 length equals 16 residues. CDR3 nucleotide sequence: TGTGCCAGCAGCTTAGGCGTGAAACCGTACCAAGAGACCCAGTACTTC. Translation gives CASSLGVKPYQETQYF.

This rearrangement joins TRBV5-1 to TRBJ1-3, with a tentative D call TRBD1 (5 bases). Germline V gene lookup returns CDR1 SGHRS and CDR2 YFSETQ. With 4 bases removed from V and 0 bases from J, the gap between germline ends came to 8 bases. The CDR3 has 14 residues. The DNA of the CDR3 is TGCGCCAGCAGCGAACAGGACTCTGGAAACACCATATATTTT. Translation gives CASSEQDSGNTIYF.

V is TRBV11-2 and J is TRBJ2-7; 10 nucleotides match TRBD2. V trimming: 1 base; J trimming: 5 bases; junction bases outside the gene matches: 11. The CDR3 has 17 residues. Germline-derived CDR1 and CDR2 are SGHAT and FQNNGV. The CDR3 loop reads CASSLALGEGLAHEQYF. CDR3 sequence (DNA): TGTGCCAGCAGCTTAGCCCTTGGGGAGGGACTAGCGCACGAGCAGTACTTC.

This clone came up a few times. For the CDR3, the DNA is TGTGCCAGCAGTTTGGCAGGCTATATCTCTGGGGCCAACGTCCTGACTTTC. The encoded protein is CASSLAGYISGANVLTF. This chain connects TRBV28 to TRBJ2-6; no clear D. The CDR3 totals 17 residues. Trimming left V 3 bases short and J 0 bases short, with 12 bases between. The germline V gene has CDR1 MDHEN and CDR2 SYDVKM.

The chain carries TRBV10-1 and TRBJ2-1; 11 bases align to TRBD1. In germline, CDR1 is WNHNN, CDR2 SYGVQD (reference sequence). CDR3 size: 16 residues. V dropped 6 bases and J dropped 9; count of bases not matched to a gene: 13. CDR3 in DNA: TGCGCCAGCAGCCTAGGGACAGGGGGGATAATTGGTGAGCAGTTCTTC. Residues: CASSLGTGGIIGEQFF.

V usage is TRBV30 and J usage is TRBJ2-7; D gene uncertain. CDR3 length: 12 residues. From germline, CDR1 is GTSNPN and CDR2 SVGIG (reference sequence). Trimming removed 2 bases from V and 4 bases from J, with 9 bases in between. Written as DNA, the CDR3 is TGTGCCTGGAGTATCAGGCCTTACGAGCAGTACTTC. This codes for CAWSIRPYEQYF. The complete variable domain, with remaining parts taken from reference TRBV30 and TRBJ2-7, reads SQTIHQWPATLVQPVGSPLSLECTVEGTSNPNLYWYRQAAGRGLQLLFYSVGIGQISSEVPQNLSASRPQDRQFILSSKKLLLSDSGFYLCAWSIRPYEQYFGPGTRLTVT.

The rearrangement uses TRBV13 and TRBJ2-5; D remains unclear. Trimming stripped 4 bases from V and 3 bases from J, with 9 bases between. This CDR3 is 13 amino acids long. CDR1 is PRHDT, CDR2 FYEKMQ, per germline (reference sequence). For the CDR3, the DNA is TGTGCCAGCAGCTCAGGAGCGAAAGAGACCCAGTACTTC. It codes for CASSSGAKETQYF.

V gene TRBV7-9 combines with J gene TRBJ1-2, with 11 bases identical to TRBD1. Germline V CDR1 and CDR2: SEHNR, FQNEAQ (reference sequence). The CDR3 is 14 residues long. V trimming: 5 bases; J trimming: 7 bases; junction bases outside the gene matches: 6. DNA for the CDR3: TGTGCCAGCAGCCCAACCGGGACAGGGGGTGGCTACACCTTC. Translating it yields CASSPTGTGGGYTF. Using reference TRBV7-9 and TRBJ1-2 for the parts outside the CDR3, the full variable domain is DTGVSQNPRHKITKRGQNVTFRCDPISEHNRLYWYRQTLGQGPEFLTYFQNEAQLEKSRLLSDRFSAERPKGSFSTLEIQRTEQGDSAMYLCASSPTGTGGGYTFGSGTRLTVV.

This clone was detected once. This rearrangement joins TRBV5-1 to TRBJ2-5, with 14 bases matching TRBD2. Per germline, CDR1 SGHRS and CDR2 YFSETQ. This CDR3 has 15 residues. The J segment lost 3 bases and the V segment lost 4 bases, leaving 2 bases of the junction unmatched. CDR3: CASSKGLAGEETQYF. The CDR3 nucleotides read TGCGCCAGCAGCAAGGGACTAGCGGGAGAAGAGACCCAGTACTTC.

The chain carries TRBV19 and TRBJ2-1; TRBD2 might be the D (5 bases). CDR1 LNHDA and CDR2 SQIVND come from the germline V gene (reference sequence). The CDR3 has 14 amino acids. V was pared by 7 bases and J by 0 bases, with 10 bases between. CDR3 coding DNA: TGTGCCAGTACGGCAACTAGCTCCTACAATGAGCAGTTCTTC. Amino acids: CASTATSSYNEQFF. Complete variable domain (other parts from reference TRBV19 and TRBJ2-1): DGGITQSPKYLFRKEGQNVTLSCEQNLNHDAMYWYRQDPGQGLRLIYYSQIVNDFQKGDIAEGYSVSREKKESFPLTVTSAQKNPTAFYLCASTATSSYNEQFFGPGTRLTVL.

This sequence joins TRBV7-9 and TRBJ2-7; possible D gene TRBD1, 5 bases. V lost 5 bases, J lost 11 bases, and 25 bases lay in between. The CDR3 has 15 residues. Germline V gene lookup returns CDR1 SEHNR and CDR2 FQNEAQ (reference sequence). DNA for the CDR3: TGTGCCAGCAGCGCATCGACAGAAGGGCCTCCCCGAGAGTACTTC. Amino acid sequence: CASSASTEGPPREYF.

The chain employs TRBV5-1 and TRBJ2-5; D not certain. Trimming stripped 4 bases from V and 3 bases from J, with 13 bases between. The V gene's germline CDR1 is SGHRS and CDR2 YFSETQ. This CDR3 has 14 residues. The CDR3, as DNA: TGCGCCAGCAGCAACCCGACACACAAAGAGACCCAGTACTTC. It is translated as CASSNPTHKETQYF.

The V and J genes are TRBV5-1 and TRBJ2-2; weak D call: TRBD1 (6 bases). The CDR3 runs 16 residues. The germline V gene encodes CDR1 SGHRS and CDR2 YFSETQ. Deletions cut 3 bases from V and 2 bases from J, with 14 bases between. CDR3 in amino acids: CASSWSQDRNTGELFF. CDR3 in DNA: TGCGCCAGCAGCTGGAGTCAGGACAGAAACACCGGGGAGCTGTTTTTT.

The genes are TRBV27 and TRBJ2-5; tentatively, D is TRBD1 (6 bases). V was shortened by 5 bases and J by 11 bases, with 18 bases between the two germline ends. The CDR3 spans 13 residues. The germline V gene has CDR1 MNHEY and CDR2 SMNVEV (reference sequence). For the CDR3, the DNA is TGTGCCAGCAGTCTCACCCTGGACAGACATCAGTACTTC. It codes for CASSLTLDRHQYF.